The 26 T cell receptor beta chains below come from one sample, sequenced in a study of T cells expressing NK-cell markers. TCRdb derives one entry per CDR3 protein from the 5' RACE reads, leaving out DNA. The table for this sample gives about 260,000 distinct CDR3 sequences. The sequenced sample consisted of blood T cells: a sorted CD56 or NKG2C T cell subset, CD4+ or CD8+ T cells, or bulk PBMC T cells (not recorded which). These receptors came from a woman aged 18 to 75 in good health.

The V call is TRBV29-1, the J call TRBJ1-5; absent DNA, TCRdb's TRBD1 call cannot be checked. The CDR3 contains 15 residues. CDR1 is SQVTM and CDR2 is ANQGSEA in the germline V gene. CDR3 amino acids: CSVATLRDRGEPQHF.

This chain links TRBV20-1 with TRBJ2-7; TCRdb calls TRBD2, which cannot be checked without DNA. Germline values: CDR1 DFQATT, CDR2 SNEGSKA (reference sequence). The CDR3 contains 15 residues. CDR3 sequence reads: CSARDYVLATYEQYF.

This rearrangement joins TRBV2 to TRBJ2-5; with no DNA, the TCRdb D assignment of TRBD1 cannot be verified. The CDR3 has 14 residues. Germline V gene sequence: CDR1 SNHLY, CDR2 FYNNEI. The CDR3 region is CASIGIPLVETQYF.

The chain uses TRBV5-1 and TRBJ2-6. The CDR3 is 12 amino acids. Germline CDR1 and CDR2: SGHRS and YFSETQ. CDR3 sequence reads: CASGSGANVLTF.

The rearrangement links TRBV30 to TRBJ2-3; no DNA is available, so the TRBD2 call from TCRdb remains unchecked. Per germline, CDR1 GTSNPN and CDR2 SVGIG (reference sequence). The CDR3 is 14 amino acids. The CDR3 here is CAWGLAGSTDTQYF.

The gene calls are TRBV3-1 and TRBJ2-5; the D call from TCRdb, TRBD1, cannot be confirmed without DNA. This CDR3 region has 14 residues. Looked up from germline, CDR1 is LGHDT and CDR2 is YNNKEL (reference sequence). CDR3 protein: CASSQGQGQETQYF.

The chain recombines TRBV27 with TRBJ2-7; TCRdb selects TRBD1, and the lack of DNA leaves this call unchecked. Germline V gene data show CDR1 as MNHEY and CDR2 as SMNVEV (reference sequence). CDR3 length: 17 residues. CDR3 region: CASRPYGNGQGDYEQYF.

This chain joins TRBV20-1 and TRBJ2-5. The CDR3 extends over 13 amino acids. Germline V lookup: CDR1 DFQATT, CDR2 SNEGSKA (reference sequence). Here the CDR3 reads CSAREAQKETQYF.

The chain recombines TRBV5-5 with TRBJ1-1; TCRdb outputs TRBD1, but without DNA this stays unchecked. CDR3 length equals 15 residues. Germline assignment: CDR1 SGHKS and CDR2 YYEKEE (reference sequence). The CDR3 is CASSYQGGSNTEAFF.

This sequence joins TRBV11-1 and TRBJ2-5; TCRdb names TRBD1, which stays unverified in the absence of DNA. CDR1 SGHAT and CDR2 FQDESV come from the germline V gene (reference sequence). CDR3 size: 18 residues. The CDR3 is CASSSPPGTGGVWETQYF.

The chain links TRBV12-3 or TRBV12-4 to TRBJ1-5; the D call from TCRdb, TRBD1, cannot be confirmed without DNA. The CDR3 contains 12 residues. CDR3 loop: CASSFGGQPQHF.

This chain's CDR3 is CASSSRDGREAEAFF. The V and J genes are TRBV7-9 and TRBJ1-1; TCRdb's D call, TRBD1, is unchecked because there is no DNA. The CDR3 consists of 15 residues. In germline, CDR1 is SEHNR, CDR2 FQNEAQ (reference sequence). Together with reference TRBV7-9 and TRBJ1-1, the CDR3 gives the full variable domain: DTGVSQNPRHKITKRGQNVTFRCDPISEHNRLYWYRQTLGQGPEFLTYFQNEAQLEKSRLLSDRFSAERPKGSFSTLEIQRTEQGDSAMYLCASSSRDGREAEAFFGQGTRLTVV.

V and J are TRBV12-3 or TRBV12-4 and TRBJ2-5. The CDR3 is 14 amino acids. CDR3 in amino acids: CASSSLLGIETQYF.

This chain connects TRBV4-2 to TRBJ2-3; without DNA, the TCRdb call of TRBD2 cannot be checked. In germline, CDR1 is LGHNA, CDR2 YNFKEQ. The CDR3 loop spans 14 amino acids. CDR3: CASSQPGEADTQYF.

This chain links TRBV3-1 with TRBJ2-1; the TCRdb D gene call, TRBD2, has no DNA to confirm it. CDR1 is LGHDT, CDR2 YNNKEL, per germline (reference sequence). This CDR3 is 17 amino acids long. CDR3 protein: CASSLRTSGRAGNEQFF.

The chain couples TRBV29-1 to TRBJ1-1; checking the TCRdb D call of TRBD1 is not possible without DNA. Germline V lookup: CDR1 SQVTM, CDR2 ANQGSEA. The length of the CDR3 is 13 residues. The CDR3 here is CSVEFGRNTEAFF.

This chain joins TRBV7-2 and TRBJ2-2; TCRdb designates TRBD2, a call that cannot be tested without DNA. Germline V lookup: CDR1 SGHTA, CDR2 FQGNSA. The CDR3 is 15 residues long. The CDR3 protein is CASSLGAYNTGELFF.

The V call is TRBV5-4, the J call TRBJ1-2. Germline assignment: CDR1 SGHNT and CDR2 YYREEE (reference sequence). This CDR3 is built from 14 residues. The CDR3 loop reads CASRAEAANYGYTF.

CDR3: CASKVRGSTDTQYF. The genes are TRBV6-1 and TRBJ2-3; the TRBD1 assignment by TCRdb is unverifiable without DNA. The CDR3 runs to 14 residues. CDR1 and CDR2 (germline): MNHNS, SASEGT.

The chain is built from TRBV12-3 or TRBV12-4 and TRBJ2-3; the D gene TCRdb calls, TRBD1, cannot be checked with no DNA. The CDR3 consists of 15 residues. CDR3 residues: CASTLGQGKTDTQYF.

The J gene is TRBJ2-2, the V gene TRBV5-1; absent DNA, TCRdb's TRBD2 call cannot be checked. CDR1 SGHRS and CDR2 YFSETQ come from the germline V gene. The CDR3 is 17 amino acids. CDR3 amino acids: CASSLTSGGTGGGELFF. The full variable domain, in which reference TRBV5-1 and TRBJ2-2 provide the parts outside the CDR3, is KAGVTQTPRYLIKTRGQQVTLSCSPISGHRSVSWYQQTPGQGLQFLFEYFSETQRNKGNFPGRFSGRQFSNSRSEMNVSTLELGDSALYLCASSLTSGGTGGGELFFGEGSRLTVL.

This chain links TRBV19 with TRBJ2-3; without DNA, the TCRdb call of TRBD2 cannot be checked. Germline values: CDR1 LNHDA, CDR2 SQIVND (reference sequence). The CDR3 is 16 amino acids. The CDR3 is CASSRTSGRSTDTQYF.

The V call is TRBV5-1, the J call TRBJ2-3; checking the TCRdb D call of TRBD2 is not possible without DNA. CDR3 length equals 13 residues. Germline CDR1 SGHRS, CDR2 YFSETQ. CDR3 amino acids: CAGGDGRTDTQYF. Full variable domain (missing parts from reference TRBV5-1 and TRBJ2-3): KAGVTQTPRYLIKTRGQQVTLSCSPISGHRSVSWYQQTPGQGLQFLFEYFSETQRNKGNFPGRFSGRQFSNSRSEMNVSTLELGDSALYLCAGGDGRTDTQYFGPGTRLTVL.

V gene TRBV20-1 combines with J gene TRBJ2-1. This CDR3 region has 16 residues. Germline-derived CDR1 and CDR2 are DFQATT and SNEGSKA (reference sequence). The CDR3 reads CSAREYGGASYNEQFF.

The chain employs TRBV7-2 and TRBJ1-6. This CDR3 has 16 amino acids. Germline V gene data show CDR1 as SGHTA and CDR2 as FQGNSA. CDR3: CASSLEQPSARSPLHF.

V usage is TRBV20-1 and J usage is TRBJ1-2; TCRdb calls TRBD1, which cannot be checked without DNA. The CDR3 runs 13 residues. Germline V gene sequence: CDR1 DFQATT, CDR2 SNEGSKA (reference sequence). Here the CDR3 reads CSARGGGAVGYTF.